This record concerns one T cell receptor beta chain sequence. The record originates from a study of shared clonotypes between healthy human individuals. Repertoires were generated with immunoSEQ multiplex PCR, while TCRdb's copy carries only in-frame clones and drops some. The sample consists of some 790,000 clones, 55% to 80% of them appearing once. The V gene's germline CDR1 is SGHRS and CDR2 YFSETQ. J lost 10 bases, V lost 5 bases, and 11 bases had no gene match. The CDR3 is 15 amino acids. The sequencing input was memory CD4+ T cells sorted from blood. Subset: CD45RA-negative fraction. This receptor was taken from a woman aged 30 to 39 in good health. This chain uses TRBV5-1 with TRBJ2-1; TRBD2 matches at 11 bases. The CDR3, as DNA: TGCGCCAGCAGTACCCCCGGGACTAGCGGCCGGGAGCAGTTCTTC. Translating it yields CASSTPGTSGREQFF.